This T cell receptor beta chain was recovered during a study of control samples from healthy donors and cancer patients. The assay was immunoSEQ multiplex PCR, and TCRdb's table has in-frame clones only and misses some. The repertoire includes roughly 130,000 clones, about 91% of them detected once, and roughly 8.7% sits in the top ten. Germline V gene lookup returns CDR1 LGHDT and CDR2 YNNKEL (reference sequence). V lost 0 bases and J lost 3; bases outside the gene matches: 7. This CDR3 is built from 16 residues. The chain joins TRBV3-1 (or the pseudogene TRBV3-2) to TRBJ2-7; 8 bases map to TRBD2. The sequenced material came from blood. The source is a man in his late teens or twenties in good health. CDR3 nucleotides: TGTGCCAGCAGCCAAGATATCACGGGGGGGATCTACGAGCAGTACTTC. It specifies CASSQDITGGIYEQYF.